This record looks at one T cell receptor beta chain sequence and its context. These data belong to a study of blood T cells in healthy people across ages. Sample-barcoded 5' priming and a J-beta primer mix drove a second PCR of roughly 7 to 11 cycles. TCRdb used MiXCR to reprocess the 5' RACE reads, holding one entry per CDR3 protein. The repertoire holds hundreds of thousands of distinct CDR3 sequences, with roughly 25% as singletons. V was trimmed by 3 bases and J by 2 bases, leaving 18 bases between them. The CDR3 covers 17 residues. Germline CDR1 MGHRA, CDR2 YSYEKL. These records were also assigned to another study, of T cells of mothers and their children.

This sequence joins TRBV4-1 and TRBJ2-3, with a possible D match to TRBD2 (6 bases). The sequencing input was blood. The receptor's source is a boy aged 5-17 years in good health. CDR3 loop: CASSHPSRDSSTDTQYF. Written as DNA, the CDR3 is TGCGCCAGCAGCCATCCGTCTCGGGACTCTTCCACAGATACGCAGTATTTT.